This T cell receptor beta chain was sequenced during a study of cytomegalovirus exposure and HLA in healthy donors. Study-level findings and limits: CMV serostatus was the sole immune exposure data available.

With 6 bases clipped from V and 3 bases from J, the junction kept 8 bases outside the gene matches. This CDR3 is built from 16 residues. Germline lookup yields CDR1 LNHDA and CDR2 SQIVND (reference sequence). Details on this clone: Its cognate antigen is unknown.

PCR amplification relied on 60 Vbeta primers (plus 13 Jbeta primers). TCRdb keeps only in-frame clones here, not all; method: immunoSEQ multiplex PCR. This table has some 140,000 clones, 79% appearing once. This sequence was found in a female donor in good health and CMV-seronegative. What was sequenced was PBMCs. The chain uses TRBV19 and TRBJ1-5, with 10 bases aligning to TRBD1. The CDR3 loop reads CASRPRTGGYNQPQHF. CDR3 sequence (DNA): TGTGCCAGTAGGCCCAGGACAGGGGGGTACAATCAGCCCCAGCATTTT.